The clone carrying this T cell receptor beta chain was recorded only once. This specimen comes from a study of OX40 agonist ivuxolimab in advanced cancers. This CDR3 has 16 amino acids. Germline V gene sequence: CDR1 LNHNV, CDR2 YYDKDF (reference sequence). The junction had 8 bases not matched to a gene; V was cut back by 5 bases and J by 2 bases. The table came from immunoSEQ multiplex PCR; TCRdb's copy has only in-frame clones and leaves some out. The sample includes some 110,000 clones, 93% of them seen just once. The source is an adult with an advanced solid tumor such as melanoma, head and neck, liver or kidney cancer. The sample consisted of CD4+ or CD8+ T cells sorted from blood, taken in a trial of the OX40 agonist ivuxolimab. The chain links TRBV15 to TRBJ1-5; TRBD1 matches 8 bases. CDR3 DNA: TGTGCCACCAGCCTCGGACAGGGATGGGGCAATCAGCCCCAGCATTTT. This sequence encodes CATSLGQGWGNQPQHF.